This T cell receptor beta chain was sequenced for a study of regulatory T cells in long-lasting Graves disease. At least ten counts were recorded for this clonotype. Antigen specificity is unknown. Arm-PCR of CDR3 regions and iRepertoire HTBI primers were the basis on which TCR beta libraries were built. TCRdb passed the multiplex PCR reads through MiXCR, listing each CDR3 protein once. The data hold 350,000 to 500,000 distinct CDR3 sequences, with less than 20% observed a single time. Losses at the gene ends were 6 bases for V and 12 bases for J; bases not matched to a gene: 15. This CDR3 contains 14 residues. Germline values: CDR1 DFQATT, CDR2 SNEGSKA (reference sequence). Study conclusions and caveats: Patients with persistent disease showed a bias toward TRBV28, TRBJ1-2 and TRBJ2-5.

Time point given: newly diagnosed GD, antithyroid drugs for less than 3 months. PBMC-extracted RNA yielded the TCR library. The same data also went into a second study, on T cells in Graves' hyperthyroidism and ophthalmopathy. That report adds: The TCR CDR3 first-round RT-PCR relied on the HTBI primer set. The majority of expanded thyroid clonotypes above 0.001 also appeared in blood. Before onset, by a median of 6.5 months, the model predicted ophthalmopathy.

The chain combines TRBV20-1 with TRBJ2-1; the match to TRBD1 covers 9 bases. The TCR was taken from a woman aged 25 to 39 with Graves disease. The material sequenced was peripheral blood mononuclear cells (PBMCs), taken at new diagnosis, from a patient treated with antithyroid drugs. CDR3 sequence reads: CSAHTGQGPQGQFF. In DNA, the CDR3 is TGCAGTGCCCATACGGGACAGGGCCCCCAGGGGCAGTTCTTC.